This record covers a single TCR beta chain. Its antigen is still unknown. This sample is part of a study of post-analysis software for immune sequencing data. In the study overall: Disease courses included relapsing-remitting, secondary progressive and progressive-relapsing multiple sclerosis. Overall study results and limits: Strong same-batch co-clustering of samples appeared with F measure clustering. In multiple sclerosis, normalized Chao1 diversity was significantly below that of controls. A few TRBV segments were significantly more frequent in patients than in controls. TRBV5-6, TRBV5-1 and TRBV20-1 were among these segments.

The CDR3 extends over 13 amino acids. Deletions cut 5 bases from V and 4 bases from J, with 14 bases between. Germline CDR1 is DFQATT and CDR2 is SNEGSKA (reference sequence). TCR beta libraries were prepared from cDNA with unique molecular identifiers. With about 0.95 to 11 million T cells as the source, roughly 0.5 million cDNA molecules resulted. TCRdb itself ran the PCR reads through MiXCR, one entry per CDR3 protein. The table records hundreds of thousands of distinct CDR3 sequences, about 32% of them present only once. The clonotype comes from a girl aged 10-17 years with multiple sclerosis. The sequencing sample was made of blood. J is TRBJ2-5 and V is TRBV20-1; D is possibly TRBD1 (5 bases). The CDR3, as DNA: TGCAGTGCTCTTCCGGACCAGGGAGAGACCCAGTACTTC. The encoded protein is CSALPDQGETQYF.